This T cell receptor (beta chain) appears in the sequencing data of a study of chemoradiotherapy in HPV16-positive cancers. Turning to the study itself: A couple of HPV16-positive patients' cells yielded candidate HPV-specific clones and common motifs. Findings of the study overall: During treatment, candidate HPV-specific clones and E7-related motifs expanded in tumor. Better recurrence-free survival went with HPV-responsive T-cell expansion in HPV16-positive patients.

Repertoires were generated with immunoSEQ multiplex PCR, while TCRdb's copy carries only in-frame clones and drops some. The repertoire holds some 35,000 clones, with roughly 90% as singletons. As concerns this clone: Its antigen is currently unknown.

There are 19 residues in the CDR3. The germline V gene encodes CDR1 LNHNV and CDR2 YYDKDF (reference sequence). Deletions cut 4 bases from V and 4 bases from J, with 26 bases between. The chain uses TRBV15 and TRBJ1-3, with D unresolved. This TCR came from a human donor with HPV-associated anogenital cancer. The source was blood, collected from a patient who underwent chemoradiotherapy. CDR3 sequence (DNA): TGTGCCACCAGCACTTACCCGATACGATTCCAGGCTGAGGGAAACACCATATATTTT. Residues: CATSTYPIRFQAEGNTIYF.